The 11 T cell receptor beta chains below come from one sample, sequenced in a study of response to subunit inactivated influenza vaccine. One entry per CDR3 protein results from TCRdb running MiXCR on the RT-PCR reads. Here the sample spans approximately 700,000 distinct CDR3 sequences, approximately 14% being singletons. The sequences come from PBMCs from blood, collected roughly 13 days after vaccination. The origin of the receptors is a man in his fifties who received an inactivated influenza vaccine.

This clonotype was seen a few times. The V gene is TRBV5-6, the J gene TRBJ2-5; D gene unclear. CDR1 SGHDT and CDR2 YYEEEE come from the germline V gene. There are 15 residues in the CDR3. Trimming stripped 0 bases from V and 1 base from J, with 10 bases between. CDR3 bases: TGTGCCAGCAGCTTGGCCGGCCCAGCCCAAGAGACCCAGTACTTC. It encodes CASSLAGPAQETQYF.

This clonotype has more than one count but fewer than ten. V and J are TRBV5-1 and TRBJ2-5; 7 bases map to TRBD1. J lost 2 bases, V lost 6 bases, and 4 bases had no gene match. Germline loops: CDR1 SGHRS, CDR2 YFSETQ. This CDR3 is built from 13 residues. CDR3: CASNPGQQETQYF. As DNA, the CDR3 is TGCGCCAGCAACCCGGGACAGCAAGAGACCCAGTACTTC.

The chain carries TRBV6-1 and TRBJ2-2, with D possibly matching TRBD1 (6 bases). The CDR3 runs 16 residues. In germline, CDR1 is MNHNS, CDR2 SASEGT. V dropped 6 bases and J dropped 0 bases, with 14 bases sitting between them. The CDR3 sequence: CASRGRAGANTGELFF. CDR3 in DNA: TGTGCCAGCAGGGGACGTGCAGGGGCGAACACCGGGGAGCTGTTTTTT.

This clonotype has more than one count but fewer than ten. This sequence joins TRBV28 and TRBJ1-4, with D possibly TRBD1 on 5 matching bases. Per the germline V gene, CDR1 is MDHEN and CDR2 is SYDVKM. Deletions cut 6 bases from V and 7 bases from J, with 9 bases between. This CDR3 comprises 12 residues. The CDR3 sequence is CASRGLGEKLFF. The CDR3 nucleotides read TGTGCCAGCAGGGGGCTAGGTGAAAAACTGTTTTTT.

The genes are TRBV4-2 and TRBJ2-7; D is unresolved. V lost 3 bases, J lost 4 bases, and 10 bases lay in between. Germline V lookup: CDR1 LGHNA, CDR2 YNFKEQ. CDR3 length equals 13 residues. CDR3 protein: CASSHGPLYEQYF. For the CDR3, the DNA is TGTGCCAGCAGCCACGGGCCCCTATACGAGCAGTACTTC.

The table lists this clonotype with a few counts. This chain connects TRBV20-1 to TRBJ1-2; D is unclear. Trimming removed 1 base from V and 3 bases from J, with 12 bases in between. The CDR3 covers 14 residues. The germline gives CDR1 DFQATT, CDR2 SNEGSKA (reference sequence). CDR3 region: CSARVPFWDYGYTF. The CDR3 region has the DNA TGCAGTGCTAGAGTACCTTTCTGGGACTATGGCTACACCTTC.

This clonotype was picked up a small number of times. The CDR3 DNA sequence: TGCGCCAGCACCCCCCTTGGCTCGAACACCGGGGAGCTGTTTTTT. This translates into CASTPLGSNTGELFF. V usage is TRBV5-1 and J usage is TRBJ2-2; D call uncertain. Trimming pared 6 bases from V and 0 bases from J, leaving 12 bases between. The CDR3 runs 15 residues. Germline CDR1 is SGHRS and CDR2 is YFSETQ.

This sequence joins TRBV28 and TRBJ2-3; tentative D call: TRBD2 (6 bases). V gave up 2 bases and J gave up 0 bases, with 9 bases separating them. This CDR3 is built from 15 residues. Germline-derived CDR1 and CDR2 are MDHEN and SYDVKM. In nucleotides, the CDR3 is TGTGCCAGCAGTTTAATAGGGACTAGCACAGATACGCAGTATTTT. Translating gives CASSLIGTSTDTQYF. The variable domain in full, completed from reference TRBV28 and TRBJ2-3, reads DVKVTQSSRYLVKRTGEKVFLECVQDMDHENMFWYRQDPGLGLRLIYFSYDVKMKEKGDIPEGYSVSREKKERFSLILESASTNQTSMYLCASSLIGTSTDTQYFGPGTRLTVL.

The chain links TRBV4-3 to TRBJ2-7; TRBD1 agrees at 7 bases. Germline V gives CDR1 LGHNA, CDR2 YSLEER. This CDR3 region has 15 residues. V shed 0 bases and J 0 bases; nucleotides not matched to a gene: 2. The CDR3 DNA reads TGCGCCAGCAGCCAAGAGACAGGGTACTCCTACGAGCAGTACTTC. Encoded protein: CASSQETGYSYEQYF.

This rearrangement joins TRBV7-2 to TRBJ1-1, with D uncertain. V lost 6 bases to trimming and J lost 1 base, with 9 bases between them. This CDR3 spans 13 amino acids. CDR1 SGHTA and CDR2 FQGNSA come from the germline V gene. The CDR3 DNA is TGTGCCAGCAGACGGATTTCGAACACTGAAGCTTTCTTT. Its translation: CASRRISNTEAFF.

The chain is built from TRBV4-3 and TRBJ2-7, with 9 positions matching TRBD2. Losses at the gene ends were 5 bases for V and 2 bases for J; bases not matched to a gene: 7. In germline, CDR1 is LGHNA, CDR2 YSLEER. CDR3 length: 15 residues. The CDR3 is CASSYRVAGAYEQYF. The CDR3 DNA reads TGCGCCAGCAGCTACCGAGTAGCGGGAGCCTACGAGCAGTACTTC.